The entry below gives a single T cell receptor beta chain sequence along with its context. Between the trimmed V and J ends, which lost 5 bases and 5 bases, there was a span of 19 bases. This CDR3 has 15 amino acids. Germline-derived CDR1 and CDR2 are SGHVS and FQNEAQ. This entry is derived from a study of blood T cell repertoires in COVID-19. Whole-study context: Collection of acute and convalescent COVID-19 samples took place in the United States, Italy and Spain.

TCRdb keeps only in-frame clones here, not all; method: immunoSEQ multiplex PCR. The table records about 53,000 clones, 82% of them present only once. This TCR was recovered from a human donor in a cohort sampled during active COVID-19. Sequencing was carried out using peripheral blood. The chain links TRBV7-8 to TRBJ2-7; D is perhaps TRBD2 (6 bases). In DNA, the CDR3 is TGTGCCAGCAGCGCCAGACGGGGGACTTTCGACGAGCAGTACTTC. Translation gives CASSARRGTFDEQYF.